This TCR beta chain was captured by sequencing in a study of T cells in Graves' hyperthyroidism and ophthalmopathy. The CDR3 has 15 residues. V gave up 3 bases and J gave up 1 base, with 13 bases separating them. The germline gives CDR1 SGHRS, CDR2 YFSETQ. Template material for amplifying TCR beta CDR3 regions consisted of RNA transcripts. The TCR CDR3 first-round RT-PCR relied on the HTBI primer set. One entry per CDR3 protein results from TCRdb running MiXCR on the multiplex PCR reads. The sample has under 650,000 distinct CDR3 sequences, about 16% seen once; the top ten hold 3.8%. Study-level findings and limits: From stable hyperthyroidism, ophthalmopathy was separated by a 13 V-J model. In blood, most of the thyroid clonotypes expanded above 0.001 were also present.

Only a few counts were recorded for this clonotype. Antigen specificity is unknown. The specimen sequenced was blood. The chain uses TRBV5-1 and TRBJ2-5; unclear D gene. This sequence was found in a woman aged 25 to 45 with Graves' hyperthyroidism. CDR3 sequence reads: CASSSLGASQETQYF. CDR3 in DNA: TGCGCCAGCAGCTCCCTCGGAGCGTCCCAAGAGACCCAGTACTTC.